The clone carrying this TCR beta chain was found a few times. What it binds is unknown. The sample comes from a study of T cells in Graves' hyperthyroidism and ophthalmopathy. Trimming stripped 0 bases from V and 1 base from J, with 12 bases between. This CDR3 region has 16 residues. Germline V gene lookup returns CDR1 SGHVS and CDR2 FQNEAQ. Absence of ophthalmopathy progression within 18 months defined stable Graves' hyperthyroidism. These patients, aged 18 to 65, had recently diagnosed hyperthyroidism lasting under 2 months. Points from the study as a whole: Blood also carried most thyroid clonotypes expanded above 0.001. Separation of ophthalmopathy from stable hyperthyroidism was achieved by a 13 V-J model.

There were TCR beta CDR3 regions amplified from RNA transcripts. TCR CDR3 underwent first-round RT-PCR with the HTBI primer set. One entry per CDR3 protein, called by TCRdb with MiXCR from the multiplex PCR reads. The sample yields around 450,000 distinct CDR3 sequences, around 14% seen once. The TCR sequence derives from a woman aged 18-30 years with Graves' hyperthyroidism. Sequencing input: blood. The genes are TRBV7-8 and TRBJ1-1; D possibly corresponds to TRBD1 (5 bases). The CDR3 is CASSLAGGWRNTEAFF. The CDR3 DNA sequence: TGTGCCAGCAGCTTAGCCGGGGGGTGGAGGAACACTGAAGCTTTCTTT.